A selection of T cell receptor beta chains follows, all from one sample in a study of blood T cells in healthy people across ages. Each CDR3 protein is one row after TCRdb ran MiXCR on the 5' RACE reads. The data hold hundreds of thousands of distinct CDR3 sequences, with approximately 50% observed a single time. Sequences were obtained from blood. The receptors were sampled from a woman in her fifties or sixties in good health. Each CDR3 is given with its conserved first and last residue. The D gene is left open where the match is weak. Size is omitted from some rows. Given values are once, few, many or a class for expanded clones.

TRBV20-1	few	-	16	TRBJ2-3	CSAGGTSRISTDTQYF	TGCAGTGCTGGGGGTACTAGCAGAATAAGCACAGATACGCAGTATTTT
TRBV2	-	-	14	TRBJ2-3	CASSGVVVGDTQYF	TGTGCCAGCAGTGGGGTGGTTGTGGGAGATACGCAGTATTTT
TRBV5-5	-	-	15	TRBJ1-6	CASSPYGSYNSPLHF	TGTGCCAGCAGCCCCTACGGGTCCTATAATTCACCCCTCCACTTT
TRBV6-5	-	-	12	TRBJ2-3	CASRRSGDTQYF	TGTGCCAGCCGCAGAAGTGGAGATACGCAGTATTTT
TRBV27	-	TRBD1	15	TRBJ1-4	CASSLLGRGGEKLFF	TGTGCCAGCAGTTTACTGGGCAGGGGGGGGGAAAAACTGTTTTTT
TRBV5-1	-	-	16	TRBJ2-1	CASSATSQSSYNEQFF	TGCGCCAGCAGCGCCACTAGCCAAAGCTCCTACAATGAGCAGTTCTTC
TRBV6-2/TRBV6-3	many	-	12	TRBJ2-7	CATETGKYEQYF	TGTGCCACCGAGACAGGAAAATACGAGCAGTACTTC
TRBV18	-	TRBD2	16	TRBJ2-1	CASSRSTSGAYNEQFF	TGTGCCAGCTCCCGGTCGACTAGCGGGGCCTACAATGAGCAGTTCTTC
TRBV20-1	few	-	12	TRBJ2-7	CSARVRGVEQYF	TGCAGTGCTAGAGTAAGAGGGGTCGAGCAGTACTTC
TRBV6-5	-	-	15	TRBJ2-7	CASSYSTGRRGEQYF	TGTGCCAGCAGTTACTCGACAGGCCGACGGGGCGAGCAGTACTTC
TRBV27	many	TRBD1	13	TRBJ2-7	CASRGQGPYEQYF	TGTGCCAGCAGGGGACAGGGTCCCTACGAGCAGTACTTC
TRBV28	-	-	13	TRBJ2-1	CASSFVSQETQFF	TGTGCCAGCAGTTTTGTCAGCCAAGAGACCCAGTTCTTC
TRBV4-3	-	-	15	TRBJ2-7	CASSQDLETYNEQYF	TGCGCCAGCAGCCAAGACCTAGAGACTTACAATGAGCAGTACTTC
TRBV30	few	-	15	TRBJ2-6	CAWIPGTFGANVLTF	TGTGCCTGGATCCCCGGCACCTTTGGGGCCAACGTCCTGACTTTC
TRBV29-1	many	-	14	TRBJ2-5	CSVLLGGARETQYF	TGCAGCGTTCTTCTTGGAGGCGCGAGGGAGACCCAGTACTTC
TRBV20-1	-	-	14	TRBJ2-1	CSAPVTREHNEQFF	TGCAGTGCCCCGGTCACCAGGGAACACAATGAGCAGTTCTTC
TRBV29-1	few	-	13	TRBJ2-3	CSVVRGLGDTQYF	TGCAGCGTTGTTCGGGGGCTCGGAGATACGCAGTATTTT
TRBV14	-	TRBD2	15	TRBJ2-5	CASNQAGLAGVEQYF	TGTGCCAGCAACCAAGCGGGACTAGCGGGAGTTGAGCAGTACTTC
TRBV18	many	-	14	TRBJ1-1	CASSPQGVNTEAFF	TGTGCCAGCTCACCACAGGGGGTAAACACTGAAGCTTTCTTT
TRBV28	-	-	14	TRBJ2-5	CASSLTTAQETQYF	TGTGCCAGCAGTTTAACAACAGCCCAAGAGACCCAGTACTTC
TRBV11-1	few	TRBD1	14	TRBJ2-5	CASSFGQGFETQYF	TGTGCCAGCAGCTTCGGACAGGGGTTTGAGACCCAGTACTTC
TRBV7-7	few	TRBD2	15	TRBJ2-1	CASSLVLADNNEQFF	TGTGCCAGCAGCTTAGTACTAGCGGACAACAATGAGCAGTTCTTC
TRBV5-1	few	TRBD1	14	TRBJ2-5	CASGRTGGQETQYF	TGCGCCAGCGGAAGGACAGGGGGCCAAGAGACCCAGTACTTC
TRBV4-2	-	TRBD2	18	TRBJ2-7	CASSQTVVLAGGGYEQYF	TGTGCCAGCAGCCAAACCGTCGTCCTAGCGGGAGGGGGCTACGAGCAGTACTTC
TRBV29-1	few	-	14	TRBJ2-1	CSVEGLADYNEQFF	TGCAGCGTTGAAGGGCTAGCAGATTACAATGAGCAGTTCTTC
TRBV20-1	few	-	13	TRBJ2-7	CSAEGGGNYEQYF	TGCAGTGCCGAAGGCGGCGGGAACTACGAGCAGTACTTC
TRBV4-3	-	TRBD1	16	TRBJ2-3	CASSQASGQGTDTQYF	TGCGCCAGCAGCCAAGCGAGCGGACAGGGCACAGATACGCAGTATTTT
TRBV6-5	few	-	16	TRBJ1-5	CASSYSAQAGGWPQHF	TGTGCCAGCAGTTACTCGGCACAGGCAGGCGGTTGGCCCCAGCATTTT
TRBV28	few	-	13	TRBJ2-7	CASSDQLSLEQYF	TGTGCCAGCAGTGATCAACTGAGTCTCGAGCAGTACTTC
TRBV10-3	few	TRBD2	18	TRBJ2-1	CAISIDWTSGKGYNEQFF	TGTGCCATCAGTATCGACTGGACTAGCGGGAAGGGCTACAATGAGCAGTTCTTC
TRBV3-1	-	TRBD2	14	TRBJ2-2	CASSQDGLDGELFF	TGTGCCAGCAGCCAGGACGGACTAGACGGGGAGCTGTTTTTT
TRBV4-2	few	TRBD2	15	TRBJ2-1	CASSQGLSGRDEQFF	TGTGCCAGCAGCCAAGGGCTTAGCGGGAGGGATGAGCAGTTCTTC
TRBV28	few	-	14	TRBJ2-7	CASSGVNTYNEQYF	TGTGCCAGCTCTGGGGTGAACACTTACAATGAGCAGTACTTC
TRBV27	-	-	16	TRBJ2-5	CASSSPGSGAQETQYF	TGTGCCAGCAGTTCCCCCGGGTCGGGGGCACAAGAGACCCAGTACTTC
TRBV27	-	TRBD2	19	TRBJ2-3	CASRSQIPVVTSVVDTQYF	TGTGCCAGCAGAAGCCAGATTCCCGTGGTTACTAGCGTGGTAGATACGCAGTATTTT
TRBV14	-	TRBD1	15	TRBJ2-5	CASSRQTGGWETQYF	TGTGCCAGCAGCCGGCAAACAGGGGGCTGGGAGACCCAGTACTTC
TRBV9	-	TRBD2	18	TRBJ2-5	CASSVYGTSGRGGETQYF	TGTGCCAGCAGCGTATACGGGACTAGCGGGAGAGGCGGAGAGACCCAGTACTTC
TRBV6-2/TRBV6-3	few	TRBD2	12	TRBJ2-7	CASSYPGGEQYF	TGTGCCAGCAGTTACCCGGGGGGCGAGCAGTACTTC
TRBV20-1	-	TRBD2	12	TRBJ2-7	CSISGSSYEQYF	TGCAGTATCAGCGGGAGCTCCTACGAGCAGTACTTC
TRBV6-1	once	TRBD1	17	TRBJ2-4	CASSPRDRSLAKNIQYF	TGTGCCAGCAGTCCCCGGGACAGGTCCTTAGCCAAAAACATTCAGTACTTC
TRBV20-1	few	-	14	TRBJ2-3	CSAAQGGVRGTQYF	TGCAGTGCAGCCCAGGGTGGGGTCCGGGGTACGCAGTATTTT
TRBV7-9	-	TRBD1	18	TRBJ1-1	CASSPQPGTGPKNTEAFF	TGTGCCAGCAGCCCCCAACCCGGGACAGGGCCCAAGAACACTGAAGCTTTCTTT
TRBV2	-	TRBD1	14	TRBJ2-3	CASSDVDRVDTQYF	TGTGCCAGCAGTGATGTTGACAGGGTAGATACGCAGTATTTT
TRBV9	-	-	14	TRBJ1-6	CASSVDSRNSPLHF	TGTGCCAGCAGCGTAGATAGCAGAAATTCACCCCTCCACTTT
TRBV4-3	-	TRBD2	17	TRBJ2-1	CASSQQLAGGPLGEQFF	TGCGCCAGCAGCCAACAACTAGCGGGAGGGCCCCTGGGTGAGCAGTTCTTC
TRBV14	-	-	14	TRBJ2-3	CASSQRTAPDTQYF	TGTGCCAGCAGCCAAAGGACCGCTCCAGATACGCAGTATTTT
TRBV7-9	-	-	15	TRBJ1-1	CASSPRLAPNTEAFF	TGTGCCAGCAGCCCCCGGCTGGCCCCGAACACTGAAGCTTTCTTT
TRBV27	-	-	15	TRBJ1-1	CASSDLGRMDTEAFF	TGTGCCAGCAGTGACCTGGGGAGAATGGACACTGAAGCTTTCTTT
TRBV20-1	-	-	10	TRBJ1-2	CSAIRTFYTF	TGCAGTGCTATAAGGACATTCTACACCTTC
TRBV3-1	few	-	16	TRBJ2-2	CASSRSNSGDTGELFF	TGTGCCAGCAGCCGCTCAAATAGCGGAGACACCGGGGAGCTGTTTTTT